Listed below are T cell receptor beta chains from one sample, sequenced in a study of blood T cell repertoires in COVID-19. Profiling relied on immunoSEQ multiplex PCR, and the TCRdb table lists in-frame clones only, not all of them. This table holds around 160,000 clones, about nine tenths found once. Sequencing was done on a sample of peripheral blood. These receptor sequences come from a human donor in a cohort sampled during active COVID-19. The CDR3 runs from the conserved cysteine through the conserved F or W. Fields, in order: clone size, D gene, J gene, V gene, CDR3 protein, CDR3 DNA. The D gene is left open where the match is weak. Expanded clones get a size class; other rows say once, few or many, or leave the size out.

>.|.|TRBJ1-3|TRBV7-2
CASSLGSGSGNTIYF
TGTGCCAGCAGCTTAGGTTCGGGCTCTGGAAACACCATATATTTT
>.|TRBD2|TRBJ2-1|TRBV7-3
CASSLSGGNNEQFF
TGTGCCAGCAGCTTAAGCGGGGGGAACAATGAGCAGTTCTTC
>.|.|TRBJ2-5|TRBV7-3
CASSLKFSAQETQYF
TGTGCCAGCAGCTTAAAGTTTAGCGCGCAAGAGACCCAGTACTTC
>once|.|TRBJ1-5|TRBV28
CASSLGGGGRGQPQHF
TGTGCCAGCAGTTTGGGGGGCGGGGGGCGAGGTCAGCCCCAGCATTTT
>.|TRBD1|TRBJ1-5|TRBV28
CASSFDRVRQPQHF
TGTGCCAGCAGCTTCGACAGGGTTAGACAGCCCCAGCATTTT
>.|TRBD2|TRBJ2-1|TRBV7-2
CASSSGGRVKTISYNEQFF
TGTGCCAGCAGCAGCGGGGGGCGGGTTAAAACAATTTCCTACAATGAGCAGTTCTTC
>few|TRBD2|TRBJ2-7|TRBV4-2
CASSQGRTSGGLEQYF
TGTGCCAGCAGCCAAGGGCGGACTAGCGGGGGTCTCGAGCAGTACTTC
>.|.|TRBJ2-4|TRBV4-1
CASSQVNREPKNIQYF
TGCGCCAGCAGCCAAGTGAACCGGGAGCCCAAAAACATTCAGTACTTC
>.|TRBD2|TRBJ2-2|TRBV4-3
CASSQTGTSGYTGELFF
TGCGCCAGCAGCCAGACCGGGACTAGCGGGTACACCGGGGAGCTGTTTTTT
>.|.|TRBJ2-1|TRBV3-1/TRBV3-2
CASSQRGVHNEQFF
TGTGCCAGCAGCCAAAGAGGAGTTCACAATGAGCAGTTCTTC
>.|TRBD1|TRBJ2-2|TRBV30
CAWSKTGVYTGELFF
TGTGCCTGGAGTAAAACAGGGGTATACACCGGGGAGCTGTTTTTT
>.|TRBD1|TRBJ2-4|TRBV11-2
CASSRDRVLNIQYF
TGTGCCAGCAGCCGCGACAGGGTTTTGAACATTCAGTACTTC
>.|.|TRBJ2-2|TRBV5-1
CASSRLGGENTGELFF
TGCGCCAGCAGCCGTTTGGGGGGAGAGAACACCGGGGAGCTGTTTTTT
>.|TRBD1|TRBJ2-4|TRBV2
CASSEGGQGQAVKNIQYF
TGTGCCAGCAGTGAAGGCGGACAGGGGCAAGCTGTCAAAAACATTCAGTACTTC
>.|TRBD2|TRBJ2-3|TRBV9
CASSPPGLAGQDTQYF
TGTGCCAGCAGCCCGCCGGGACTAGCGGGGCAAGATACGCAGTATTTT
>.|TRBD1|TRBJ1-1|TRBV4-3
CASSQDAGGIAFF
TGCGCCAGCAGCCAAGATGCAGGGGGTATAGCTTTCTTT
>.|TRBD2|TRBJ2-1|TRBV29-1
CSVVWRGGLNEQFF
TGCAGCGTTGTCTGGCGGGGGGGCCTTAATGAGCAGTTCTTC
>.|.|TRBJ2-7|TRBV20-1
CSARVYEQYF
TGCAGTGCTAGAGTATACGAGCAGTACTTC
>.|.|TRBJ2-3|TRBV4-1
CASSQPDRVTQYF
TGCGCCAGCAGCCAACCCGATCGGGTTACGCAGTATTTT
>once|TRBD2|TRBJ2-1|TRBV28
CASSSPGLAQYNEQFF
TGTGCCAGCAGTTCACCGGGACTAGCACAATACAATGAGCAGTTCTTC
>.|TRBD2|TRBJ2-1|TRBV6-5
CASSYSGGVHNEQFF
TGTGCCAGCAGTTACTCGGGAGGGGTCCACAATGAGCAGTTCTTC
>once|.|TRBJ1-2|TRBV7-5
CARSPPGARSGYTF
TGTGCCAGAAGCCCGCCAGGGGCCCGTTCCGGCTACACCTTC
>.|.|TRBJ2-6|TRBV5-1
CASSLGGLSGANVLTF
TGCGCCAGCAGCTTGGGTGGCCTCTCTGGGGCCAACGTCCTGACTTTC
>.|.|TRBJ2-5|TRBV4-1
CASSQDWARGRETQYF
TGCGCCAGCAGCCAAGATTGGGCGCGGGGGCGGGAGACCCAGTACTTC
>.|TRBD2|TRBJ2-7|TRBV6-1
CASSDRTSGRYEQYF
TGTGCCAGCAGTGATCGGACTAGCGGGAGGTACGAGCAGTACTTC
>.|.|TRBJ1-2|TRBV28
CASSLFPRTPDNYGYTF
TGTGCCAGCAGTTTGTTCCCGCGGACACCGGATAACTATGGCTACACCTTC
>.|.|TRBJ2-7|TRBV2
CASRDFLASYEQYF
TGTGCCAGCAGGGACTTCCTGGCCTCCTACGAGCAGTACTTC
>.|.|TRBJ1-1|TRBV7-2
CASILGVGNTEAFF
TGTGCCAGCATCCTAGGAGTGGGGAACACTGAAGCTTTCTTT
>.|TRBD1|TRBJ1-5|TRBV7-3
CASSATGGGQPQHF
TGTGCCAGCAGCGCGACAGGGGGCGGTCAGCCCCAGCATTTT
>.|.|TRBJ1-4|TRBV4-1
CASSQDDRRNEKLFF
TGCGCCAGCAGCCAAGATGACAGGAGGAATGAAAAACTGTTTTTT
>.|.|TRBJ1-2|TRBV28
CASSPTQANYGYTF
TGTGCCAGCAGCCCCACCCAGGCGAACTATGGCTACACCTTC
>.|.|TRBJ1-2|TRBV3-1/TRBV3-2
CASSQVLSRGSNGYTF
TGTGCCAGCAGCCAAGTGCTTAGCAGGGGATCAAATGGCTACACCTTC
>.|TRBD2|TRBJ2-5|TRBV2
CASILGLAGRQETQYF
TGTGCCAGCATCCTGGGACTAGCGGGACGCCAAGAGACCCAGTACTTC
>.|.|TRBJ1-4|TRBV5-1
CASSLTEYNEKLFF
TGCGCCAGCAGCTTGACGGAGTACAATGAAAAACTGTTTTTT
>.|TRBD1|TRBJ1-1|TRBV12-3/TRBV12-4
CASRGDSRTEAFF
TGTGCCAGCAGGGGGGACAGCCGGACTGAAGCTTTCTTT
>.|TRBD2|TRBJ2-3|TRBV7-3
CASSLAPSGGTDTQYF
TGTGCCAGCAGCTTAGCCCCTAGCGGGGGCACAGATACGCAGTATTTT